The entry that follows covers one T cell receptor beta chain sequence. Per the authors' pipeline: Scientists estimated how many nucleated cells there were by amplifying reference gene primers. Assay: immunoSEQ multiplex PCR; the TCRdb copy retains only in-frame clones and omits some. V and J calls plus clone size are reproduced from that table; the DNA served to infer D and trimming. The table lists some 180,000 clones, about nine tenths of them singletons. Germline V CDR1 and CDR2: SGHRS, YFSETQ. This CDR3 is 16 amino acids long. V was clipped by 2 bases and J by 2 bases, with 15 bases between them. The data stem from a study of blood T cell repertoires in COVID-19. Turning to the study itself: COVID-19 samples from acute and convalescent phases originated in the United States, Italy and Spain. PBMCs, B-cell-depleted T cells, or T cells were the source of the cDNA or gDNA that made up the material.

This TCR came from a man aged 40-49 years with acute or convalescent COVID-19. The genes are TRBV5-1 and TRBJ2-3; D is perhaps TRBD2 (7 bases). Specimen: peripheral blood. In DNA, the CDR3 is TGCGCCAGCAGCTTCGTGGCGGGGGACATCACAGATACGCAGTATTTT. Amino acids: CASSFVAGDITDTQYF.